The sequence of this T cell receptor beta chain was determined in a study of OX40 agonist ivuxolimab in advanced cancers. The CDR3 totals 17 residues. CDR1 MGHRA and CDR2 YSYEKL come from the germline V gene. V was shortened by 1 base and J by 0 bases, with 10 bases between the two germline ends. General study points: At doses 0.1 to 3.0 mg/kg, CD4+ and CD8+ clones expanded. It was also the case that some nonresponders had low normalized T-cell clonal expansion.

With regard to this clone: Its target is not known.

Using immunoSEQ multiplex PCR, the repertoire was profiled, and TCRdb retains in-frame clones only, with some absent. Among 70,000 or so clones listed, roughly 80% were seen once. Sequencing used CD4+ or CD8+ T cells sorted from blood, obtained in a trial of the OX40 agonist ivuxolimab. This rearrangement joins TRBV4-1 to TRBJ2-6, with D possibly TRBD2 on 7 matching bases. The sequence derives from an adult with an advanced solid tumor such as melanoma, head and neck, liver or kidney cancer. CDR3 in amino acids: CASSQGRGASGANVLTF. CDR3 nucleotides: TGCGCCAGCAGCCAAGGACGGGGGGCCTCTGGGGCCAACGTCCTGACTTTC.